The T cell receptor (beta chain) under discussion was sequenced for a study of shared clonotypes between healthy human individuals. General study findings and limits: Shared clonotypes across all four donors exceeded non-shared ones in generation probability.

This CDR3 region has 15 residues. The germline V gene encodes CDR1 SSHAT and CDR2 FNYEAQ (reference sequence). With respect to this clone: The target antigen is unknown. Compared with germline, one end of the junction differs, possibly owing to a read error.

The method was immunoSEQ multiplex PCR; TCRdb's version includes in-frame clones alone and lacks a portion of them. The sample holds just over 2,000,000 clones, roughly 94% seen once. Only CD45RO-negative cells positively selected for CCR7 counted as naive CD8 cells, so terminally differentiated effector memory CD45RA+ cells were excluded. Donors, without exception, were Caucasian adults residing in Nashville, Tennessee. The J gene is TRBJ2-1, the V gene TRBV7-7; the match to TRBD1 covers 9 bases. The material sequenced was naive CD8+ T cells sorted from blood. The sequence was obtained from a man between 18 and 35 years old in good health. CDR3 sequence: CASSLAGTGINEQFF. The CDR3 DNA follows: TGTGCTAGCAGCTTAGCCGGGACAGGGATTAATGAGCAGTTCTTC.